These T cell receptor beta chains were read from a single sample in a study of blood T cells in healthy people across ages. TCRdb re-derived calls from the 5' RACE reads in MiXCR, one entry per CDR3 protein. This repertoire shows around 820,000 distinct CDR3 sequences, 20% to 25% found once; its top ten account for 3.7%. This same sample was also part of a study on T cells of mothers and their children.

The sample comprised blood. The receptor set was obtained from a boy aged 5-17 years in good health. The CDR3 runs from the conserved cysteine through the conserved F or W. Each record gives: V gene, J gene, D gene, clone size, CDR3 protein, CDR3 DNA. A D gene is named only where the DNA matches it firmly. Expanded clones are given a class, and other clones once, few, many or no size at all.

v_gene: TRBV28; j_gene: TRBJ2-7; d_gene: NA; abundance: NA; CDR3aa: CASKAGSYEQYF; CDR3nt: TGTGCCAGCAAGGCAGGGTCCTACGAGCAGTACTTC
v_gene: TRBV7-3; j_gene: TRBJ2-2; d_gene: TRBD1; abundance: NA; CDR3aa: CASSSRTGGVETGELFF; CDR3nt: TGTGCCAGCAGCTCCCGGACAGGGGGCGTCGAGACCGGGGAGCTGTTTTTT
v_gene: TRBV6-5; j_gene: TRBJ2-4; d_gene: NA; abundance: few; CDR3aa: CASSTRENIQYF; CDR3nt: TGTGCCAGCAGTACCAGGGAAAACATTCAGTACTTC
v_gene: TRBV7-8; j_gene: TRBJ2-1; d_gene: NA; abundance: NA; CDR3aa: CASSLRFVHWMSPTEQFF; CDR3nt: TGTGCCAGCAGCTTAAGGTTTGTTCATTGGATGAGTCCCACTGAGCAGTTCTTC
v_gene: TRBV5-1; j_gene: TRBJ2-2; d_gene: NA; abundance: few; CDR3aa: CASSLNFAGLNTGELFF; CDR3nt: TGCGCCAGCAGCTTGAATTTCGCAGGGTTGAACACCGGGGAGCTGTTTTTT
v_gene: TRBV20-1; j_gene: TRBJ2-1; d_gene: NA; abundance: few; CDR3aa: CSARGVGRIGKQFF; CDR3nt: TGCAGTGCTAGAGGCGTAGGCCGGATCGGGAAGCAGTTCTTC
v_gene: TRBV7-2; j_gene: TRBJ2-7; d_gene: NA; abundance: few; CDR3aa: CASSFSLGPYEQYF; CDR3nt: TGTGCCAGCAGCTTTTCCCTAGGTCCCTACGAGCAGTACTTC
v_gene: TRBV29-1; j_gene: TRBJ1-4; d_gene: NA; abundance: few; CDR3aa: CSVEIGLGEKLFF; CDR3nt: TGCAGCGTTGAAATTGGGCTCGGGGAAAAACTGTTTTTT
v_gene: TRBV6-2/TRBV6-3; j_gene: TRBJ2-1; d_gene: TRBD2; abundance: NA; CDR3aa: CASSSGERGRYNEQFF; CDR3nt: TGTGCCAGCAGTTCTGGGGAGCGGGGCAGGTACAATGAGCAGTTCTTC
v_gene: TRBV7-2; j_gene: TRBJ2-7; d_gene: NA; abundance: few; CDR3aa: CASSLEPGIYEQYF; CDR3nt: TGTGCCAGCAGCTTAGAACCAGGGATCTACGAACAGTACTTC
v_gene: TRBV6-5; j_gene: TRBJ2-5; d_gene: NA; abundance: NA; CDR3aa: CASSYSMGDPETQYF; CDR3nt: TGTGCCAGCAGTTACTCGATGGGGGACCCAGAGACCCAGTACTTC
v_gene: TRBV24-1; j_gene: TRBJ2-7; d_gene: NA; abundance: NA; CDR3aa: CATSDSTRYEQYF; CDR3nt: TGTGCCACCAGTGACTCGACGAGATACGAGCAGTACTTC
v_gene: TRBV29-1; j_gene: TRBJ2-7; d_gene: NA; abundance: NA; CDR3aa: CSVAVTSYEQYF; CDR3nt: TGCAGCGTTGCGGTGACAAGCTACGAGCAGTACTTC
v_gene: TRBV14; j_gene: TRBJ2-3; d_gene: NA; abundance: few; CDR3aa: CASSPPPNTQYF; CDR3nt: TGTGCCAGCAGCCCACCCCCGAATACGCAGTATTTT
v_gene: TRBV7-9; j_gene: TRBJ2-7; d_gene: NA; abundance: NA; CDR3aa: CASSKIPTTDYEQYF; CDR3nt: TGTGCCAGCAGCAAAATTCCGACAACCGACTACGAGCAGTACTTC
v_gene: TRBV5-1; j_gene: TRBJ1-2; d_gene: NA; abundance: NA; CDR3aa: CASSETELYGYTF; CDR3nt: TGCGCCAGCAGCGAGACAGAGCTCTATGGCTACACCTTC
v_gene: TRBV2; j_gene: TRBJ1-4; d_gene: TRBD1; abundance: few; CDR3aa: CASSDTGTGDREKLFF; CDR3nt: TGTGCCAGCAGTGACACCGGGACAGGGGACCGGGAAAAACTGTTTTTT
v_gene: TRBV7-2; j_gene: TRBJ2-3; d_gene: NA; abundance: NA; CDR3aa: CASSLVSATDTQYF; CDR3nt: TGTGCCAGCAGCTTAGTTAGCGCCACAGATACGCAGTATTTT
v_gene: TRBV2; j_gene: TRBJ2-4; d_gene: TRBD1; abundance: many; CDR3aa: CASGTGLAKNIQYF; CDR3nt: TGTGCCAGCGGGACAGGGTTAGCCAAAAACATTCAGTACTTC
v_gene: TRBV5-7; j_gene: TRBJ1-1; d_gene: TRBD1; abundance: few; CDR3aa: CASSLLTGENTEAFF; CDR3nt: TGTGCCAGCAGCTTGTTGACAGGGGAGAACACTGAAGCTTTCTTT
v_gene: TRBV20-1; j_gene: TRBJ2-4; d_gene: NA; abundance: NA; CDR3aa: CSAVGGWQGKAKNIQYF; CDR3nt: TGCAGTGCTGTAGGGGGTTGGCAGGGGAAGGCCAAAAACATTCAGTACTTC
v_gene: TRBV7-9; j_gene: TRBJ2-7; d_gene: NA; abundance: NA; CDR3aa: CASSLVGTESYEQYF; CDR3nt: TGTGCCAGCAGCTTAGTCGGTACAGAGTCCTACGAGCAGTACTTC
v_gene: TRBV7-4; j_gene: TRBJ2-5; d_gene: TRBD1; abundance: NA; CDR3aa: CASSAWGQGGETQYF; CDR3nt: TGTGCCAGCAGCGCCTGGGGACAGGGTGGAGAGACCCAGTACTTC
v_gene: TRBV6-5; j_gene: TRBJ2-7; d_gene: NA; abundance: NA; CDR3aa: CASGASSYEQYF; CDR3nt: TGTGCCAGCGGGGCCAGCTCCTACGAGCAGTACTTC
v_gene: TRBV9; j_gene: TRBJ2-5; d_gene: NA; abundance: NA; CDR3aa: CASSVATGRGQETQYF; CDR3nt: TGTGCCAGCAGCGTAGCTACGGGTCGGGGCCAAGAGACCCAGTACTTC
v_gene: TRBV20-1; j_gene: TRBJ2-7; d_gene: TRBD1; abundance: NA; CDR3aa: CSARAGTGKLFLSYEQYF; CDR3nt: TGCAGTGCTAGAGCGGGGACAGGGAAACTTTTCCTTTCCTACGAGCAGTACTTC